The 24 T cell receptor beta chains below all came from one sample that was sequenced in a study of T cell repertoires in cytomegalovirus infection. A single record per CDR3 protein comes from TCRdb applying MiXCR to the reads. The sample contains around 800,000 distinct CDR3 sequences, 32% of which appear only once. These receptors' targets are unknown. Material: cultured CD8+ T cells from PBMCs, obtained from culture after CMV antigen stimulation. These receptors were taken from a human donor in good health (CMV status not recorded). Some clones in this sample may be carry-over from other donors' samples.

The genes are TRBV5-1 and TRBJ2-1; tentatively, D is TRBD2 (5 bases). The V end was cut by 2 bases, the J end by 4 bases, with 10 bases between. CDR1 SGHRS and CDR2 YFSETQ come from the germline V gene. This CDR3 is 14 amino acids long. CDR3 sequence: CASSFAGQYNEQFF. As DNA, the CDR3 is TGCGCCAGCAGCTTTGCGGGTCAGTACAATGAGCAGTTCTTC.

The V gene is TRBV7-6, the J gene TRBJ2-2, with a possible D match to TRBD1 (6 bases). V lost 5 bases, J lost 3 bases, and 10 bases lay in between. The V gene's germline CDR1 is SGHVS and CDR2 FNYEAQ. The CDR3 contains 14 residues. The CDR3 is CASSPRQDTGELFF. CDR3 nucleotides: TGTGCCAGCAGCCCTAGACAGGACACCGGGGAGCTGTTTTTT.

This clonotype was recorded many times. The V and J genes are TRBV4-1 and TRBJ2-4; 8 positions match TRBD2. The V gene end was trimmed by 4 bases and the J gene end by 6 bases; junction bases not matched to a gene: 8. CDR3 length: 15 amino acids. Germline V gene sequence: CDR1 MGHRA, CDR2 YSYEKL. CDR3 in amino acids: CASSPDAGGGNIQYF. In nucleotides, the CDR3 is TGCGCCAGCAGCCCCGATGCGGGGGGCGGAAACATTCAGTACTTC.

This clonotype was observed at least ten times. This CDR3 reads CASSQLAGGLADTQYF. The CDR3 DNA reads TGCGCCAGCAGCCAGCTAGCGGGGGGTTTAGCAGATACGCAGTATTTT. The chain recombines TRBV4-1 with TRBJ2-3; TRBD2 agrees at 11 bases. V dropped 3 bases and J dropped 4; count of bases not matched to a gene: 6. CDR1 and CDR2 from the germline V gene are MGHRA and YSYEKL. The CDR3 is made up of 16 amino acids.

This clonotype was counted a few times. V gene TRBV19 combines with J gene TRBJ1-2; the D is unclear. The CDR3 has 14 residues. Trimming cost V 4 bases and J 4 bases, with 13 bases left between them. Germline CDR1 LNHDA, CDR2 SQIVND (reference sequence). The CDR3 sequence is CASSRLADGYGYTF. For the CDR3, the DNA is TGTGCCAGTAGTAGACTCGCGGATGGCTATGGCTACACCTTC.

The sample holds a few counts of this clonotype. The genes are TRBV28 and TRBJ2-3, with TRBD2 identical over 10 bases. The CDR3 extends over 19 amino acids. The trim removed 2 bases at V and 3 bases at J, leaving 14 bases unmatched. The germline gives CDR1 MDHEN, CDR2 SYDVKM. The CDR3 reads CASSLRGTSAGAGTDTQYF. CDR3 nucleotide sequence: TGTGCCAGCAGTTTAAGGGGGACTAGCGCCGGCGCGGGTACAGATACGCAGTATTTT.

This clonotype has only a few counts. The rearrangement uses TRBV7-9 and TRBJ1-1; maybe TRBD1 (6 bases). The V gene lost 5 bases and the J gene lost 5 bases, with 15 bases spanning the gap. The CDR3 spans 14 residues. In germline, CDR1 is SEHNR, CDR2 FQNEAQ (reference sequence). CDR3 in DNA: TGTGCCAGCAGCCACAGGGTCGTAGGTACTGAAGCTTTCTTT. Its protein product is CASSHRVVGTEAFF.

The chain couples TRBV2 to TRBJ1-2, with D possibly being TRBD1 (5 bases). Between the trimmed V and J ends, which lost 8 bases and 7 bases, there was a span of 14 bases. The CDR3 covers 12 residues. Germline-derived CDR1 and CDR2 are SNHLY and FYNNEI. The CDR3 spells CASPGREGGYTF. CDR3 in DNA: TGTGCCAGCCCGGGGCGTGAGGGTGGCTACACCTTC.

This clonotype was detected ten times or more. The V call is TRBV6-5, the J call TRBJ2-7, with D unclear. There are 11 residues in the CDR3. Trimming stripped 3 bases from V and 5 bases from J, with 5 bases between. Germline assignment: CDR1 MNHEY and CDR2 SVGAGI. The CDR3: CASSYGHEQYF. The CDR3, as DNA: TGTGCCAGCAGTTATGGCCACGAGCAGTACTTC.

Only a few counts were recorded for this clonotype. It may be a read error: a sequence one base away is much more abundant. The rearrangement links TRBV6-1 to TRBJ1-2; D gene uncertain. Germline CDR1 and CDR2: MNHNS and SASEGT. V dropped 7 bases and J dropped 8 bases, with 14 bases sitting between them. CDR3 length equals 12 residues. CDR3 nucleotide sequence: TGTGCCAGCATCAGAGCGGGGTCCGGCTACACCTTC. This translates into CASIRAGSGYTF.

The CDR3 here is CAVGQGSRETQYF. The CDR3 DNA follows: TGTGCCGTCGGACAGGGATCTCGGGAGACCCAGTACTTC. This chain uses TRBV6-2 or TRBV6-3 with TRBJ2-5; 8 nucleotides agree with TRBD1. The V gene's germline CDR1 is MNHEY and CDR2 SVGEGT. The CDR3 loop spans 13 amino acids. Trimming removed 11 bases from V and 5 bases from J; junction bases left unmatched: 10.

The CDR3 loop is CASSQESYTEAFF. The CDR3 region has the DNA TGCGCCAGCAGCCAAGAATCGTACACTGAAGCTTTCTTT. The rearrangement uses TRBV4-1 and TRBJ1-1, with D unresolved. V dropped 0 bases and J dropped 3 bases, with 5 bases sitting between them. The CDR3 is 13 residues long. Germline loops: CDR1 MGHRA, CDR2 YSYEKL.

This clonotype was recorded a few times. This chain joins TRBV4-1 and TRBJ1-5; maybe TRBD1 (5 bases). The germline V gene has CDR1 MGHRA and CDR2 YSYEKL. The CDR3 length is 15 residues. Trimming took off 0 bases at V and 3 bases at J, with 9 bases between the two ends. CDR3 DNA sequence: TGCGCCAGCAGCCAAGAATGGGGCCCCAATCAGCCCCAGCATTTT. Protein product: CASSQEWGPNQPQHF.

This clonotype has ten or more counts. This chain links TRBV6-5 with TRBJ2-5; D could derive from TRBD1 or TRBD2 (5 bases each). Germline lookup yields CDR1 MNHEY and CDR2 SVGAGI. The CDR3 covers 14 residues. Trimming left V 2 bases short and J 6 bases short, with 13 bases between. In DNA, the CDR3 is TGTGCCAGCAGTTACCCGGGACGCCCCAAGACCCAGTACTTC. Amino acids: CASSYPGRPKTQYF.

As for this clonotype: The germline gene is not matched at one end of the junction; a read error may be the cause. The rearrangement links TRBV5-4 to TRBJ2-7; 10 bases are a match to TRBD1. The germline CDR1 and CDR2 sequences are SGHNT and YYREEE (reference sequence). This CDR3 spans 15 amino acids. The CDR3 loop is CANSSPGTGVHEQYF. CDR3 DNA: TGTGCCAACAGCTCCCCCGGGACAGGGGTCCACGAGCAGTACTTC.

The chain couples TRBV7-9 to TRBJ2-7; a weak D match, TRBD1 (5 bases). V was shortened by 5 bases and J by 6 bases, with 11 bases between the two germline ends. The germline gives CDR1 SEHNR, CDR2 FQNEAQ (reference sequence). The CDR3 totals 12 residues. CDR3 nucleotide sequence: TGTGCCAGCAGCCAGGGAAAGTCCGAGCAGTACGTC. Translating gives CASSQGKSEQYV.

Worth noting for this clonotype: Germline and junction disagree at one end, which may indicate a read error. The V call is TRBV6-5, the J call TRBJ2-2; possibly TRBD2 for D (5 bases). Germline loops: CDR1 MNHEY, CDR2 SVGAGI. The CDR3 runs to 14 residues. The CDR3 protein is CASSSFKNTGELLF. Written as DNA, the CDR3 is TGTGCCAGCAGTTCATTCAAGAACACCGGGGAGCTGTTATTT.

This clonotype was detected only a few times. The CDR3 is CSARDRGGEYSPLHF. CDR3 bases: TGCAGTGCTAGAGATCGGGGAGGAGAGTACTCACCCCTCCACTTT. This chain uses TRBV20-1 with TRBJ1-6; unclear D gene. The germline V and J ends were trimmed by 0 bases and 10 bases, with 16 bases remaining between them. CDR1 is DFQATT, CDR2 SNEGSKA, per germline (reference sequence). There are 15 residues in the CDR3.

This clonotype was found many times. The chain employs TRBV7-6 and TRBJ2-7, with 8 bases identical to TRBD2. The CDR3 is 17 residues long. Germline CDR1 and CDR2: SGHVS and FNYEAQ. V trimming: 2 bases; J trimming: 6 bases; junction bases outside the gene matches: 15. The DNA of the CDR3 is TGTGCCAGCAGCTTACAAGGCCCGGGGGGGGGGTCTCTCGAGCAGTACGTC. It specifies CASSLQGPGGGSLEQYV.

The rearrangement uses TRBV29-1 and TRBJ2-5, with D unresolved. The germline CDR1 and CDR2 sequences are SQVTM and ANQGSEA. This CDR3 is 13 amino acids long. The germline V and J ends were trimmed by 7 bases and 3 bases, with 15 bases remaining between them. The CDR3: CSAHDANEETQYF. CDR3 nucleotides: TGCAGCGCCCACGACGCCAATGAAGAGACCCAGTACTTC.

In its sample, this clonotype was seen many times. The genes are TRBV12-3 or TRBV12-4 and TRBJ1-2, with D tentatively TRBD1 (5 bases). Trimming took off 2 bases at V and 5 bases at J, with 6 bases between the two ends. The CDR3 runs to 12 residues. In DNA, the CDR3 is TGTGCCAGCAGTTTACAGGGATATGGCTACACCTTC. Translated, it gives CASSLQGYGYTF.

As concerns this clonotype: A clone one base away is much larger, so this may be a read error. This chain joins TRBV14 and TRBJ2-5; 9 bases fit TRBD2. Germline V gene sequence: CDR1 SGHDN, CDR2 FVKESK. The trim removed 5 bases at V and 2 bases at J, leaving 6 bases unmatched. The CDR3 loop spans 15 amino acids. Written as DNA, the CDR3 is TGTGCCAGCAGCTCCTGGACTAGCGAACAAGAGACCCAGTACTTC. Amino acid sequence: CASSSWTSEQETQYF.

This clonotype turned up a few times. In DNA form, the CDR3 reads TGTGCCAGCAGTTATTGGGCAGGGCGGCCCGGGGAGCTGTTTTTT. It is translated as CASSYWAGRPGELFF. V is TRBV6-9 and J is TRBJ2-2; perhaps TRBD1 as D (5 bases). CDR3 length equals 15 residues. V was clipped by 1 base and J by 6 bases, with 12 bases between them. Germline CDR1 and CDR2: MNHGY and SVAAGI.

The chain combines TRBV2 with TRBJ2-1; 8 positions agree with TRBD1. The CDR3 contains 18 residues. Losses at the gene ends were 8 bases for V and 4 bases for J; bases not matched to a gene: 19. Germline CDR1 SNHLY, CDR2 FYNNEI. CDR3 coding DNA: TGTGCCAGCCGGGGACAGGTGAGGCGTAAAACCGGTTACAATGAGCAGTTCTTC. Residues: CASRGQVRRKTGYNEQFF. Combining the CDR3 with reference TRBV2 and TRBJ2-1 gives the whole variable domain EPEVTQTPSHQVTQMGQEVILRCVPISNHLYFYWYRQILGQKVEFLVSFYNNEISEKSEIFDDQFSVERPDGSNFTLKIRSTKLEDSAMYFCASRGQVRRKTGYNEQFFGPGTRLTVL.